The 15 T cell receptor beta chains given below trace back to one sample, sequenced in a study of OX40 agonist ivuxolimab in advanced cancers. TCRdb keeps only in-frame clones here, not all; method: immunoSEQ multiplex PCR. Counted here are 11,000 to 15,000 clones, roughly 80% occurring once; the ten biggest clones make up about a third. The specimen was CD4+ or CD8+ T cells sorted from blood, collected in a trial of the OX40 agonist ivuxolimab. These receptors were collected from an adult with an advanced solid tumor such as melanoma, head and neck, liver or kidney cancer.

This chain connects TRBV27 to TRBJ2-1; D is perhaps TRBD2 (6 bases). The CDR3 runs to 15 residues. Trimming stripped 3 bases from V and 7 bases from J, with 16 bases between. CDR1 and CDR2 (germline): MNHEY, SMNVEV (reference sequence). CDR3 sequence reads: CASSLTLGTSNEQFF. CDR3 coding DNA: TGTGCCAGCAGTTTGACCCTCGGGACTTCGAATGAGCAGTTCTTC.

The chain couples TRBV19 to TRBJ2-7; maybe TRBD2 (6 bases). V gave up 4 bases and J gave up 1 base, with 8 bases separating them. Germline CDR1 is LNHDA and CDR2 is SQIVND (reference sequence). This CDR3 contains 13 residues. For the CDR3, the DNA is TGTGCCAGTAGTAGCGGGACGTCCTACGAGCAGTACTTC. It translates to CASSSGTSYEQYF.

This clone has a handful of counts. The chain couples TRBV13 to TRBJ1-1; no reliable D call. CDR3 length: 13 amino acids. V lost 4 bases to trimming and J lost 5 bases, with 11 bases between them. Germline values: CDR1 PRHDT, CDR2 FYEKMQ (reference sequence). CDR3 protein: CASSSRGRTEAFF. In DNA form, the CDR3 reads TGTGCCAGCAGCTCGCGGGGAAGGACTGAAGCTTTCTTT.

The rearrangement joins TRBV11-3 to TRBJ2-2; D may be TRBD1 (5 bases). This CDR3 region has 13 residues. Looked up from germline, CDR1 is SGHNT and CDR2 is YENEEA. V lost 7 bases to trimming and J lost 5 bases, with 11 bases between them. The CDR3: CASTQGDTGELFF. CDR3 coding DNA: TGTGCCAGCACTCAGGGTGATACCGGGGAGCTGTTTTTT. Looking up the rest from reference TRBV11-3 and TRBJ2-2 gives the full variable domain: EAGVVQSPRYKIIEKKQPVAFWCNPISGHNTLYWYLQNLGQGPELLIRYENEEAVDDSQLPKDRFSAERLKGVDSTLKIQPAELGDSAVYLCASTQGDTGELFFGEGSRLTVL.

The chain has TRBV5-6 and TRBJ2-1; D unclear. The germline V and J ends were trimmed by 0 bases and 10 bases, with 8 bases remaining between them. This CDR3 contains 12 residues. Germline assignment: CDR1 SGHDT and CDR2 YYEEEE. This chain's CDR3 is CASSLAGREQFF. CDR3 coding DNA: TGTGCCAGCAGCTTGGCCGGGCGGGAGCAGTTCTTC.

This clone has only a few counts. The rearrangement links TRBV5-4 to TRBJ1-1; D not resolved. The CDR3 runs to 12 residues. The germline gives CDR1 SGHNT, CDR2 YYREEE (reference sequence). Trimming left V 5 bases short and J 6 bases short, with 11 bases between. This chain's CDR3 is CASRYGRSEAFF. The CDR3 DNA is TGTGCCAGCAGATACGGACGGTCTGAAGCTTTCTTT.

The chain joins TRBV4-1 to TRBJ2-3; TRBD2 matches at 8 bases. V trimming: 3 bases; J trimming: 6 bases; junction bases outside the gene matches: 5. The CDR3 contains 14 residues. Germline CDR1 and CDR2: MGHRA and YSYEKL. This chain's CDR3 is CASSQAGGSDTQYF. CDR3 DNA: TGCGCCAGCAGCCAGGCGGGAGGTTCGGATACGCAGTATTTT.

J is TRBJ2-5 and V is TRBV6-5; 7 bases are shared with TRBD1. The germline CDR1 and CDR2 sequences are MNHEY and SVGAGI. V was clipped by 5 bases and J by 4 bases; unmatched bases: 10. The CDR3 contains 15 residues. The CDR3 DNA follows: TGTGCCAGCAGTCCCGACAGGGAAGGGGCAGAGACCCAGTACTTC. This translates into CASSPDREGAETQYF.

To note about this clone: The same CDR3 also results from other DNA sequences found in this sample. The chain joins TRBV19 to TRBJ2-2; D unresolved. Trimming removed 1 base from V and 4 bases from J, with 4 bases in between. Germline loops: CDR1 LNHDA, CDR2 SQIVND (reference sequence). The CDR3 is made up of 13 amino acids. The CDR3 DNA reads as TGTGCCAGTAGTATAGCGAGCACCGGGGAGCTGTTTTTT. Its protein product is CASSIASTGELFF.

The V gene is TRBV15, the J gene TRBJ1-1; D is possibly TRBD1 (6 bases). This CDR3 comprises 14 residues. Germline V CDR1 and CDR2: LNHNV, YYDKDF (reference sequence). Trimming left V 4 bases short and J 5 bases short, with 14 bases between. In DNA form, the CDR3 reads TGTGCCACCAGCAAAGGGGGGCGCGGGACTGAAGCTTTCTTT. It codes for CATSKGGRGTEAFF.

This sequence joins TRBV11-2 and TRBJ2-7; 9 nucleotides line up with TRBD2. Germline CDR1 SGHAT, CDR2 FQNNGV. The CDR3 sequence is 14 residues long. V shed 5 bases and J 3 bases; nucleotides not matched to a gene: 5. The CDR3 here is CASSPRGGVYEQYF. Here the CDR3 DNA reads TGTGCCAGCAGCCCGCGGGGGGGGGTCTACGAGCAGTACTTC.

This clone was detected once. J is TRBJ2-3 and V is TRBV7-6; tentatively, D is TRBD2 (7 bases). V lost 0 bases and J 6 bases, leaving 16 bases between the germline ends. The CDR3 spans 16 residues. From germline, CDR1 is SGHVS and CDR2 FNYEAQ. CDR3 in amino acids: CASSLAWGGQFDTQYF. CDR3 bases: TGTGCCAGCAGCTTAGCCTGGGGGGGGCAATTTGATACGCAGTATTTT. The whole variable domain, filled in from reference TRBV7-6 and TRBJ2-3, reads GAGVSQSPRYKVTKRGQDVALRCDPISGHVSLYWYRQALGQGPEFLTYFNYEAQQDKSGLPNDRFSAERPEGSISTLTIQRTEQRDSAMYRCASSLAWGGQFDTQYFGPGTRLTVL.

The CDR3, as DNA: TGTGCCAGCACCCTGAACAGGGGCGAGCAGTACTTC. It yields the protein CASTLNRGEQYF. The genes are TRBV7-9 and TRBJ2-7; 7 nucleotides match TRBD1. Per the germline V gene, CDR1 is SEHNR and CDR2 is FQNEAQ (reference sequence). The length of the CDR3 is 12 residues. J gave up 6 bases and V 7 bases, and 6 bases lay outside the gene matches.

The chain has TRBV27 and TRBJ2-7, with D tentatively TRBD1 (5 bases). CDR3 length: 13 amino acids. Per the germline V gene, CDR1 is MNHEY and CDR2 is SMNVEV (reference sequence). Trimming removed 2 bases at V and 1 base at J, with 6 bases between. CDR3 bases: TGTGCCAGCAGTTTAGGGGCTTCCTACGAGCAGTACTTC. Its translation: CASSLGASYEQYF.

The chain combines TRBV9 with TRBJ2-3, with 8 bases fitting TRBD2. With 3 bases clipped from V and 5 bases from J, the junction kept 5 bases outside the gene matches. This CDR3 has 14 amino acids. The germline V gene encodes CDR1 SGDLS and CDR2 YYNGEE. For the CDR3, the DNA is TGTGCCAGCAGCGATCAGCGGGAGAGAGATACGCAGTATTTT. Translated, it gives CASSDQRERDTQYF.